These 18 T cell receptor beta chains were all obtained from the same sample, sequenced in a study of blood T cell repertoires in COVID-19 (dated by TCRdb to 2018 to 2021). Libraries were prepared through the immunoSEQ multiplex PCR assay. In its TCRdb copy, this immuneACCESS table keeps in-frame sequences only and misses some clones. Where compared with another copy, unresolved V genes explain less than half of these, and the others have no known cause. For this sample there are fewer than 30,000 clones; roughly 80% appear just once. The ten largest clones add up to more than 45% of the sample. Sample: peripheral blood. Every receptor here comes from a man aged 50 or older with active or convalescent COVID-19.

This clone was counted a few times. The chain has TRBV15 and TRBJ2-1; D gene uncertain. CDR3 size: 18 residues. V lost 0 bases, J lost 0 bases, and 15 bases lay in between. Germline values: CDR1 LNHNV, CDR2 YYDKDF (reference sequence). This CDR3 reads CATSRDRWVPGSYNEQFF. CDR3 DNA: TGTGCCACCAGCAGAGATCGTTGGGTACCAGGCTCCTACAATGAGCAGTTCTTC.

The chain's CDR3 is CASSATETQYF. The CDR3 DNA is TGCGCCAGCAGCGCTACAGAGACCCAGTACTTC. This chain uses TRBV5-1 with TRBJ2-5; D gene unclear. The CDR3 contains 11 residues. V was shortened by 4 bases and J by 4 bases, with 5 bases between the two germline ends. Germline V gene lookup returns CDR1 SGHRS and CDR2 YFSETQ.

The rearrangement links TRBV10-3 to TRBJ2-3, with 9 positions matching TRBD1. CDR3 length equals 14 residues. The junction had 4 bases not matched to a gene; V was cut back by 6 bases and J by 3 bases. Germline-derived CDR1 and CDR2 are ENHRY and SYGVKD. Written as DNA, the CDR3 is TGTGCCATCAGAACAGGGGGCGAGACAGATACGCAGTATTTT. This encodes CAIRTGGETDTQYF.

This chain uses TRBV7-3 with TRBJ2-5, with D perhaps TRBD2 (6 bases). The germline V and J ends were trimmed by 1 base and 0 bases, with 15 bases remaining between them. In germline, CDR1 is SGHTA, CDR2 FQGTGA. CDR3 length: 17 amino acids. CDR3 protein: CASSLIGRGAHQETQYF. DNA for the CDR3: TGTGCCAGCAGCTTAATCGGGAGAGGGGCTCACCAAGAGACCCAGTACTTC.

The J gene is TRBJ1-5, the V gene TRBV27; D might be TRBD1 (6 bases). V lost 5 bases and J lost 3, with 14 bases in between. There are 15 residues in the CDR3. The germline CDR1 and CDR2 sequences are MNHEY and SMNVEV (reference sequence). The CDR3 nucleotides are TGTGCCAGCAGTATTTTTGGACAGACCAATCAGCCCCAGCATTTT. The encoded protein is CASSIFGQTNQPQHF.

This clone was seen more than once but under ten times. The chain employs TRBV28 and TRBJ2-1, with 9 bases fitting TRBD2. This CDR3 spans 14 amino acids. Germline V CDR1 and CDR2: MDHEN, SYDVKM. The chain's CDR3 is CAGGGLAGSNEQFF. The CDR3 nucleotides read TGTGCTGGGGGGGGGCTAGCGGGGTCCAATGAGCAGTTCTTC.

V and J are TRBV7-2 and TRBJ2-1, with unresolved D. Per the germline V gene, CDR1 is SGHTA and CDR2 is FQGNSA. This CDR3 has 14 amino acids. Trimming took off 1 base at V and 8 bases at J, with 12 bases between the two ends. This CDR3 reads CASSLDEVRYEQFF. DNA of the CDR3: TGTGCCAGCAGCTTAGATGAAGTCCGGTATGAGCAGTTCTTC. The whole variable domain, filled in from reference TRBV7-2 and TRBJ2-1, reads GAGVSQSPSNKVTEKGKDVELRCDPISGHTALYWYRQSLGQGLEFLIYFQGNSAPDKSGLPSDRFSAERTGGSVSTLTIQRTQQEDSAVYLCASSLDEVRYEQFFGPGTRLTVL.

J is TRBJ2-6 and V is TRBV7-2, with 7 nucleotides matching TRBD1. The CDR3 has 17 residues. V was clipped by 7 bases and J by 0 bases; unmatched bases: 9. CDR1 and CDR2 (germline): SGHTA, FQGNSA. The chain's CDR3 is CASTRPRQGSGANVLTF. The CDR3 DNA follows: TGTGCCAGCACCCGACCGAGACAGGGCTCTGGGGCCAACGTCCTGACTTTC.

J is TRBJ2-2 and V is TRBV5-4; 9 positions agree with TRBD1. Germline V gene sequence: CDR1 SGHNT, CDR2 YYREEE (reference sequence). The junction had 5 bases not matched to a gene; V was cut back by 4 bases and J by 4 bases. This CDR3 region has 15 residues. The CDR3 DNA follows: TGTGCCAGCAGCAGGGACAGGGAGGGCACCGGGGAGCTGTTTTTT. Encoded protein: CASSRDREGTGELFF. Based on the CDR3 plus reference TRBV5-4 and TRBJ2-2, the full variable domain is ETGVTQSPTHLIKTRGQQVTLRCSSQSGHNTVSWYQQALGQGPQFIFQYYREEENGRGNFPPRFSGLQFPNYSSELNVNALELDDSALYLCASSRDREGTGELFFGEGSRLTVL.

The gene calls are TRBV9 and TRBJ1-2; no definite D call. With 4 bases removed from V and 7 bases from J, the gap between germline ends came to 11 bases. The CDR3 consists of 12 residues. The germline V gene encodes CDR1 SGDLS and CDR2 YYNGEE. DNA of the CDR3: TGTGCCAGCAGCCAAGTTACTTTTGGCTACACCTTC. This gives the protein CASSQVTFGYTF.

This clone was seen only once. This rearrangement joins TRBV10-2 to TRBJ2-3; 9 bases map to TRBD1. Trimming removed 6 bases from V and 2 bases from J; junction bases left unmatched: 9. Germline V gives CDR1 WSHSY, CDR2 SAAADI. The CDR3 contains 16 residues. CDR3 residues: CASSGGTGFFTDTQYF. CDR3 bases: TGCGCCAGCAGCGGGGGGACAGGGTTTTTCACAGATACGCAGTATTTT.

This clone has only a few counts. The chain carries TRBV9 and TRBJ1-1, with D possibly matching TRBD1 (5 bases). Trimming removed 0 bases from V and 7 bases from J, with 10 bases in between. From germline, CDR1 is SGDLS and CDR2 YYNGEE. CDR3 length equals 13 residues. The CDR3 loop is CASSVVGRGEAFF. The CDR3, as DNA: TGTGCCAGCAGCGTAGTAGGTAGGGGTGAAGCTTTCTTT.

The gene calls are TRBV10-3 and TRBJ1-1; D unresolved. V shed 6 bases and J shed 10 bases, with 12 bases lying between them. This CDR3 spans 11 amino acids. Germline-derived CDR1 and CDR2 are ENHRY and SYGVKD. In DNA form, the CDR3 reads TGTGCCATCAGAGGTGCGGGCAGAGCTTTCTTT. This sequence encodes CAIRGAGRAFF.

The V call is TRBV24-1, the J call TRBJ2-3; D is perhaps TRBD1 (6 bases). V was trimmed by 1 base and J by 3 bases, leaving 13 bases between them. The germline gives CDR1 KGHDR, CDR2 SFDVKD. This CDR3 comprises 16 residues. CDR3 bases: TGTGCCACCAGTGATTTCCCCACAGGGAATACAGATACGCAGTATTTT. Encoded protein: CATSDFPTGNTDTQYF.

This clone appeared a few times. CDR3 amino acids: CAWSTDPPGTGQETQYF. The CDR3 bases are TGTGCCTGGAGTACAGACCCACCCGGGACAGGACAAGAGACCCAGTACTTC. The rearrangement joins TRBV30 to TRBJ2-5, with 8 bases matching TRBD1. The CDR3 spans 17 residues. Trimming cost V 2 bases and J 2 bases; bases outside gene matches: 13. Germline values: CDR1 GTSNPN, CDR2 SVGIG (reference sequence).

The rearrangement uses TRBV7-6 and TRBJ2-7; maybe TRBD1 (6 bases). V was pared by 2 bases and J by 3 bases, with 20 bases between. Germline V lookup: CDR1 SGHVS, CDR2 FNYEAQ. This CDR3 has 17 amino acids. This chain's CDR3 is CASSLPRTQGSVYEQYF. CDR3 nucleotide sequence: TGTGCCAGCAGCTTACCCCGCACACAGGGATCGGTCTACGAGCAGTACTTC. The full variable domain, in which reference TRBV7-6 and TRBJ2-7 provide the parts outside the CDR3, is GAGVSQSPRYKVTKRGQDVALRCDPISGHVSLYWYRQALGQGPEFLTYFNYEAQQDKSGLPNDRFSAERPEGSISTLTIQRTEQRDSAMYRCASSLPRTQGSVYEQYFGPGTRLTVT.

The sample holds a few counts of this clone. The V call is TRBV7-3, the J call TRBJ1-3; 8 bases are a match to TRBD1. Per the germline V gene, CDR1 is SGHTA and CDR2 is FQGTGA. This CDR3 has 17 amino acids. With 4 bases clipped from V and 4 bases from J, the junction kept 12 bases outside the gene matches. CDR3 nucleotide sequence: TGTGCCAGCAGCTCACTCAGGGGGCCCGCAGCCGGAAACACCATATATTTT. This codes for CASSSLRGPAAGNTIYF.

The V and J genes are TRBV4-1 and TRBJ1-6, with D unclear. V lost 3 bases and J 8 bases, leaving 5 bases between the germline ends. CDR3 length equals 12 residues. In germline, CDR1 is MGHRA, CDR2 YSYEKL. The CDR3 nucleotides read TGCGCCAGCAGCCAGGGAGATTCACCCCTCCACTTT. Amino acid sequence: CASSQGDSPLHF.